The 15 T cell receptor beta chains below come from one sample, sequenced in a study of shared clonotypes between healthy human individuals. The method was immunoSEQ multiplex PCR; TCRdb's version includes in-frame clones alone and lacks a portion of them. The sample holds about 2.1 million clones, 80% to 95% seen once. CD45RO-negative CD8 cells positively selected for CCR7 made up the naive population, which excluded terminally differentiated effector memory CD45RA+ cells. The sample consisted of naive CD8+ T cells from PBMCs. Receptors originate from a man between 18 and 29 years old in good health. Some clones in this sample may be carry-over from other donors' samples.

This sequence joins TRBV14 and TRBJ2-1, with a weak D call TRBD2 (6 bases). The CDR3 sequence is 16 residues long. Deletions cut 0 bases from V and 3 bases from J, with 12 bases between. Germline V gene lookup returns CDR1 SGHDN and CDR2 FVKESK. CDR3 DNA: TGTGCCAGCAGCCAAGAACGCGGGGTTTACTACAATGAGCAGTTCTTC. This codes for CASSQERGVYYNEQFF.

V and J are TRBV15 and TRBJ2-6, with unresolved D. This CDR3 comprises 15 residues. Trimming cost V 3 bases and J 1 base, with 7 bases left between them. From germline, CDR1 is LNHNV and CDR2 YYDKDF (reference sequence). The chain's CDR3 is CATSSHGSGANVLTF. The CDR3 DNA reads as TGTGCCACCAGCAGCCATGGGTCTGGGGCCAACGTCCTGACTTTC. The full variable domain, rest sourced from reference TRBV15 and TRBJ2-6, is DAMVIQNPRYQVTQFGKPVTLSCSQTLNHNVMYWYQQKSSQAPKLLFHYYDKDFNNEADTPDNFQSRRPNTSFCFLDIRSPGLGDTAMYLCATSSHGSGANVLTFGAGSRLTVL.

The chain combines TRBV9 with TRBJ2-7; 8 bases map to TRBD1. This CDR3 has 15 amino acids. The V segment lost 4 bases and the J segment 5 bases; nucleotides outside the gene matches: 11. Germline V gene data show CDR1 as SGDLS and CDR2 as YYNGEE. For the CDR3, the DNA is TGTGCCAGCAGCTCGAGGGGACAGGCTCTAGACGAGCAGTACTTC. Residues: CASSSRGQALDEQYF.

The rearrangement links TRBV28 to TRBJ2-5; D tentatively reads TRBD1 or TRBD2 (5 bases each). Germline V gene lookup returns CDR1 MDHEN and CDR2 SYDVKM. The CDR3 spans 16 residues. The V end lost 5 bases, the J end lost 7 bases, and 23 bases lay between the germline ends. CDR3 in DNA: TGTGCCAGCAGTCCCGACCCCCCGGGACGGGGTGGGACCCAGTACTTC. This encodes CASSPDPPGRGGTQYF.

This sequence joins TRBV7-3 and TRBJ2-6; D may be TRBD2 (5 bases). Germline V gene sequence: CDR1 SGHTA, CDR2 FQGTGA. Trimming shortened V by 5 bases and J by 0 bases, and 14 bases separated the two germline ends. This CDR3 spans 17 amino acids. CDR3 sequence (DNA): TGTGCCAGCAGCCCTCACGCGGGCGACTCTGGGGCCAACGTCCTGACTTTC. Protein: CASSPHAGDSGANVLTF.

The V call is TRBV4-1, the J call TRBJ2-7; 8 nucleotides line up with TRBD1. With 2 bases clipped from V and 6 bases from J, the junction kept 6 bases outside the gene matches. The CDR3 runs to 14 residues. The germline CDR1 and CDR2 sequences are MGHRA and YSYEKL. The CDR3: CASSQLPDRGEQYF. The CDR3 region has the DNA TGCGCCAGCAGCCAATTACCCGACAGGGGCGAGCAGTACTTC.

This chain connects TRBV5-6 to TRBJ2-3; D unclear. V shed 4 bases and J shed 6 bases, with 21 bases lying between them. CDR3 length: 16 residues. Germline CDR1 SGHDT, CDR2 YYEEEE. CDR3 in amino acids: CASSPHGSTIKDTQYF. CDR3 DNA: TGTGCCAGCAGCCCGCACGGGTCGACGATTAAGGATACGCAGTATTTT.

This sequence joins TRBV5-4 and TRBJ2-6, with 7 nucleotides matching TRBD1. Germline CDR1 SGHNT, CDR2 YYREEE (reference sequence). V was pared by 3 bases and J by 2 bases, with 14 bases of the junction left unmatched. This CDR3 spans 19 amino acids. Here the CDR3 DNA reads TGTGCCAGCAGCTCATATAAAGAACGCGACAGGGCTGGGGCCAACGTCCTGACTTTC. It encodes CASSSYKERDRAGANVLTF.

The chain links TRBV7-9 to TRBJ2-7; 9 nucleotides agree with TRBD2. Germline-derived CDR1 and CDR2 are SEHNR and FQNEAQ (reference sequence). CDR3 size: 16 residues. J gave up 0 bases and V 0 bases, and 3 bases lay outside the gene matches. Written as DNA, the CDR3 is TGTGCCAGCAGCTTAGCACCTAGCGGGGCCTCCTACGAGCAGTACTTC. Translating gives CASSLAPSGASYEQYF.

On this clone: The sample carries other DNA sequences with the same CDR3. The V gene is TRBV9, the J gene TRBJ2-1, with D uncertain. V shed 2 bases and J shed 1 base, with 10 bases lying between them. Germline-derived CDR1 and CDR2 are SGDLS and YYNGEE. The CDR3 runs to 15 residues. In DNA form, the CDR3 reads TGTGCCAGCAGCGTGGGCTCGCTATCCTACAATGAGCAGTTCTTC. This sequence encodes CASSVGSLSYNEQFF. The full variable domain, its missing parts supplied by reference TRBV9 and TRBJ2-1, is DSGVTQTPKHLITATGQRVTLRCSPRSGDLSVYWYQQSLDQGLQFLIQYYNGEERAKGNILERFSAQQFPDLHSELNLSSLELGDSALYFCASSVGSLSYNEQFFGPGTRLTVL.

The V call is TRBV2, the J call TRBJ2-4; perhaps TRBD2 as D (6 bases). Looked up from germline, CDR1 is SNHLY and CDR2 is FYNNEI. The CDR3 has 10 residues. Trimming took off 8 bases at V and 15 bases at J, with 14 bases between the two ends. CDR3 sequence (DNA): TGTGCCAGCGGCCGACTAGTTTGGTACTTC. It translates to CASGRLVWYF.

The chain links TRBV7-8 to TRBJ2-3, with unresolved D. Deletions cut 1 base from V and 2 bases from J, with 19 bases between. The CDR3 is 18 amino acids. CDR1 and CDR2 from the germline V gene are SGHVS and FQNEAQ. CDR3 bases: TGTGCCAGCAGCTTAGGTCTCCTGCGGCCAACACTCACAGATACGCAGTATTTT. Translated, it gives CASSLGLLRPTLTDTQYF.

The CDR3 reads CASSLKGTDTQYF. The CDR3 coding sequence is TGTGCCAGCAGCTTAAAAGGCACAGATACGCAGTATTTT. The chain recombines TRBV7-3 with TRBJ2-3, with no clear D. The ends were cut back, 1 base at V and 1 base at J, with 3 bases in the middle. Germline assignment: CDR1 SGHTA and CDR2 FQGTGA. The CDR3 spans 13 residues.

The rearrangement uses TRBV27 and TRBJ1-2; maybe TRBD1 (6 bases). Per germline, CDR1 MNHEY and CDR2 SMNVEV (reference sequence). The V end was cut by 6 bases, the J end by 4 bases, with 21 bases between. There are 16 residues in the CDR3. CDR3 nucleotide sequence: TGTGCCAGCAGCATGGCGGGGGGCTACCCCTCCTATGGCTACACCTTC. It codes for CASSMAGGYPSYGYTF.

A remark on this clone: Other DNA sequences of this sample code for an identical CDR3. The chain combines TRBV20-1 with TRBJ1-2; D might be TRBD1 (5 bases). Germline CDR1 is DFQATT and CDR2 is SNEGSKA (reference sequence). The CDR3 is made up of 11 amino acids. The V end was cut by 6 bases, the J end by 4 bases, with 9 bases between. The CDR3 DNA is TGCAGTGCCAGACAGAGCTATGGCTACACCTTC. This translates into CSARQSYGYTF.